The source of this T cell receptor (beta chain) is a study of technical replicates of blood from a handful of donors. Trimming took 5 bases from V and 10 from J; bases not matched to a gene: 11. The germline gives CDR1 SGHTA, CDR2 FQGNSA. The CDR3 loop spans 16 amino acids. Method: immunoSEQ multiplex PCR; TCRdb's copy keeps in-frame clones and lacks some. Of around 50,000 clones listed, more than 85% were seen once; the top ten hold about 3.9%. V is TRBV7-2 and J is TRBJ2-5; TRBD2 matches 15 bases. Sequencing was carried out using PBMCs. The receptor was isolated from a human donor in good health. Some clones in this sample may be carry-over from other donors' samples. The CDR3 sequence is CASSPEGLAGGGVQYF. CDR3 in DNA: TGTGCCAGCAGCCCCGAGGGACTAGCGGGAGGTGGGGTCCAGTACTTC. Drawing the rest from reference TRBV7-2 and TRBJ2-5, the complete variable domain is GAGVSQSPSNKVTEKGKDVELRCDPISGHTALYWYRQSLGQGLEFLIYFQGNSAPDKSGLPSDRFSAERTGGSVSTLTIQRTQQEDSAVYLCASSPEGLAGGGVQYFGPGTRLLVL.